Presented here are 19 T cell receptor beta chains from one specimen sequenced in a study of T cells in Graves' hyperthyroidism and ophthalmopathy. TCR beta CDR3 sequences were amplified from RNA transcripts. HTBI primers were employed in a first-round RT-PCR of the TCR CDR3. TCRdb processed the multiplex PCR reads anew with MiXCR; each CDR3 protein has one entry. The sample holds some 550,000 distinct CDR3 sequences; roughly 15% are singletons and the top ten take more than 3%. The sequencing input was blood. The receptors originated from a woman aged 40 to 55 with Graves' ophthalmopathy.

This sequence joins TRBV9 and TRBJ2-2, with TRBD2 matching 10 bases. V shed 0 bases, J shed 4 bases, and the junction held 6 bases outside the gene matches. The CDR3 contains 17 residues. Per the germline V gene, CDR1 is SGDLS and CDR2 is YYNGEE. This chain's CDR3 is CASSVGESGRATGELFF. The CDR3 DNA is TGTGCCAGCAGCGTAGGAGAGAGCGGGAGGGCCACCGGGGAGCTGTTTTTT.

The chain is built from TRBV7-2 and TRBJ2-3; possible D gene TRBD2, 5 bases. V lost 1 base and J lost 6, with 11 bases in between. CDR1 and CDR2 from the germline V gene are SGHTA and FQGNSA. The length of the CDR3 is 14 residues. The CDR3 bases are TGTGCCAGCAGCTTAGTTACCTGGGAGGATACGCAGTATTTT. It encodes CASSLVTWEDTQYF.

This clonotype was found many times. The chain couples TRBV3-1 to TRBJ1-1; weak D call: TRBD1 (5 bases). V was clipped by 1 base and J by 1 base, with 10 bases between them. Germline V gene lookup returns CDR1 LGHDT and CDR2 YNNKEL (reference sequence). This CDR3 has 15 amino acids. The CDR3 region is CASSQGGYSNTEAFF. For the CDR3, the DNA is TGTGCCAGCAGCCAAGGGGGGTATTCGAACACTGAAGCTTTCTTT. The entire variable domain, with the rest obtained from reference TRBV3-1 and TRBJ1-1, is as follows: DTAVSQTPKYLVTQMGNDKSIKCEQNLGHDTMYWYKQDSKKFLKIMFSYNNKELIINETVPNRFSPKSPDKAHLNLHINSLELGDSAVYFCASSQGGYSNTEAFFGQGTRLTVV.

The J gene is TRBJ2-4, the V gene TRBV2; D may be TRBD1 (5 bases). CDR3 length: 15 amino acids. The V gene lost 8 bases and the J gene lost 0 bases, with 14 bases spanning the gap. Germline loops: CDR1 SNHLY, CDR2 FYNNEI. The CDR3: CASATDDLAKNIQYF. CDR3 nucleotide sequence: TGTGCCAGCGCGACAGATGACCTAGCCAAAAACATTCAGTACTTC.

This clonotype occurred a few times. The J gene is TRBJ2-7, the V gene TRBV10-1; TRBD2 aligns across 9 bases. V was pared by 3 bases and J by 2 bases, with 5 bases of the junction left unmatched. This CDR3 is 15 amino acids long. In germline, CDR1 is WNHNN, CDR2 SYGVQD (reference sequence). The CDR3 here is CASSDGLAGTYEQYF. For the CDR3, the DNA is TGCGCCAGCAGTGATGGGCTAGCGGGGACCTACGAGCAGTACTTC.

The sample holds a few counts of this clonotype. The J gene is TRBJ2-1, the V gene TRBV2; D is possibly TRBD1 or TRBD2 (5 bases each). Germline V lookup: CDR1 SNHLY, CDR2 FYNNEI. The V gene lost 4 bases and the J gene lost 6 bases, with 13 bases spanning the gap. The CDR3 length is 14 residues. This chain's CDR3 is CASSAFGARNEQFF. The CDR3 DNA is TGTGCCAGCAGTGCCTTCGGGGCCCGCAATGAGCAGTTCTTC.

The rearrangement links TRBV19 to TRBJ1-1; D remains ambiguous. The CDR3 has 14 residues. Between the trimmed V and J ends, which lost 3 bases and 7 bases, there was a span of 15 bases. Germline V gene lookup returns CDR1 LNHDA and CDR2 SQIVND (reference sequence). CDR3 DNA: TGTGCCAGTAGTATCCGACCGCCGGGAGGTGAAGCTTTCTTT. It specifies CASSIRPPGGEAFF.

This clonotype was observed at least ten times. J is TRBJ2-5 and V is TRBV11-2; D not certain. Per germline, CDR1 SGHAT and CDR2 FQNNGV. The CDR3 loop spans 12 amino acids. The V end lost 5 bases, the J end lost 5 bases, and 9 bases lay between the germline ends. CDR3 amino acids: CASSQTRETQYF. CDR3 nucleotide sequence: TGTGCCAGCAGCCAGACAAGGGAGACCCAGTACTTC.

This clonotype was seen repeatedly, ten times or more. The chain couples TRBV5-1 to TRBJ2-5, with D perhaps being TRBD1 or TRBD2 (6 bases each). Trimming removed 1 base from V and 1 base from J, with 14 bases in between. The CDR3 consists of 16 residues. Germline values: CDR1 SGHRS, CDR2 YFSETQ. This chain's CDR3 is CASSLFGGHGQETQYF. The CDR3 nucleotides are TGCGCCAGCAGCTTGTTTGGGGGGCACGGCCAAGAGACCCAGTACTTC.

This clonotype was counted a few times. CDR3 in DNA: TGTGCTAGTGGTTTCGGACAGTTCTCAGCCTACGAGCAGTACTTC. Protein: CASGFGQFSAYEQYF. The V gene is TRBV12-5, the J gene TRBJ2-7, with a possible D match to TRBD1 (6 bases). Germline loops: CDR1 LGHNT, CDR2 FRNRAP. V lost 3 bases to trimming and J lost 2 bases, with 14 bases between them. This CDR3 has 15 residues.

This clonotype was seen at least ten times. The rearrangement links TRBV6-1 to TRBJ1-1, with D possibly being TRBD1 (6 bases). V lost 6 bases and J lost 2, with 16 bases in between. Germline CDR1 is MNHNS and CDR2 is SASEGT. The CDR3 has 15 residues. The CDR3 here is CASRFGGGGNTEAFF. Written as DNA, the CDR3 is TGTGCCAGCAGATTCGGTGGGGGCGGAAACACTGAAGCTTTCTTT.

Comments on this clonotype: Because the CDR3 is missing its conserved closing phenylalanine or tryptophan, this is likely a read error. The rearrangement links TRBV28 to TRBJ2-1, with 9 bases matching TRBD2. The CDR3 covers 15 residues. CDR1 is MDHEN, CDR2 SYDVKM, per germline. V lost 2 bases, J lost 4 bases, and 3 bases stayed unmatched. The CDR3 is CASSLAGGPYNEQFS. CDR3 DNA: TGTGCCAGCAGTTTAGCGGGAGGGCCGTACAATGAGCAGTTCTCC.

The table lists this clonotype with many counts. This chain connects TRBV5-1 to TRBJ2-5; D gene ambiguous. Trimming stripped 5 bases from V and 2 bases from J, with 7 bases between. CDR3 length: 12 amino acids. Germline assignment: CDR1 SGHRS and CDR2 YFSETQ. The CDR3 DNA is TGCGCCAGCAGAGCGCATCAAGAGACCCAGTACTTC. Protein: CASRAHQETQYF.

The chain carries TRBV29-1 and TRBJ2-1; D is ambiguous. This CDR3 has 12 residues. Germline CDR1 SQVTM, CDR2 ANQGSEA. With 1 base removed from V and 11 bases from J, the gap between germline ends came to 12 bases. The CDR3, as DNA: TGCAGCGTTGAAGGCGGACCAAACAAGCAGTTCTTC. Translated: CSVEGGPNKQFF.

This clonotype appeared a single time. The genes are TRBV3-1 and TRBJ2-7; D is uncertain. Germline-derived CDR1 and CDR2 are LGHDT and YNNKEL (reference sequence). The CDR3 sequence is 12 residues long. The V and J ends lost 2 bases and 6 bases respectively, with 8 bases between them. The CDR3 loop reads CASSQSRLEQYF. The CDR3 bases are TGTGCCAGCAGCCAATCCAGGCTCGAGCAGTACTTC.

In its sample, this clonotype was seen many times. This chain uses TRBV12-3 or TRBV12-4 with TRBJ1-4, with TRBD1 matching 11 bases. Unmatched junction bases numbered 7, after V lost 6 bases and J lost 7 bases. CDR3 length: 15 amino acids. The DNA for the CDR3 is TGTGCCAGCAGCTCGTCGGGGACAGGGGGTGAAAAACTGTTTTTT. It encodes CASSSSGTGGEKLFF.

In its sample, this clonotype was seen many times. The chain links TRBV20-1 to TRBJ2-5, with TRBD2 matching 11 bases. Losses at the gene ends were 0 bases for V and 2 bases for J; bases not matched to a gene: 2. The CDR3 runs 15 residues. CDR1 is DFQATT, CDR2 SNEGSKA, per germline (reference sequence). This CDR3 is CSAREPSGGQETQYF. The DNA of the CDR3 is TGCAGTGCTAGAGAGCCTAGCGGGGGGCAAGAGACCCAGTACTTC.

A few counts support this clonotype. V is TRBV12-3 or TRBV12-4 and J is TRBJ2-1; TRBD2 agrees at 11 bases. The J segment lost 2 bases and the V segment lost 5 bases, leaving 2 bases of the junction unmatched. The CDR3 runs 15 residues. The CDR3 DNA reads TGTGCCAGCAGTGGGACTAGCGGAGCCTACAATGAGCAGTTCTTC. Protein: CASSGTSGAYNEQFF.

The table lists this clonotype with many counts. The chain has TRBV4-1 and TRBJ2-5; D may be TRBD2 (6 bases). The CDR3 length is 14 residues. V was trimmed by 8 bases and J by 2 bases, leaving 15 bases between them. Germline-derived CDR1 and CDR2 are MGHRA and YSYEKL. This CDR3 is CASANDGGQETQYF. In DNA form, the CDR3 reads TGCGCCAGCGCTAACGATGGAGGGCAAGAGACCCAGTACTTC.